The subject of this entry is one T cell receptor (beta chain). This sample stems from a study of blood T cells in healthy people across ages. Alongside a J-beta primer mix, a sample-barcoded 5' primer served in a second PCR lasting roughly 6 to 11 cycles. TCRdb fed the 5' RACE reads into MiXCR, producing one record per CDR3 protein. This table holds about 1.4 million distinct CDR3 sequences, approximately 59% found once. The TCR sequence derives from a man aged 18-30 years in good health. The sequenced material came from blood.

The CDR3 DNA follows: TGTGCCAGCAGTTACTCGTCGTCGGGCCCCTACAATGAGCAGTTCTTC. Translating it yields CASSYSSSGPYNEQFF. The chain employs TRBV6-2 or TRBV6-3 and TRBJ2-1; D not certain. The CDR3 consists of 16 residues. Trimming removed 0 bases from V and 2 bases from J, with 11 bases in between. Germline values: CDR1 MNHEY, CDR2 SVGEGT.